These 20 T cell receptor beta chains came from one sample sequenced in a study of blood T cell repertoires in COVID-19. Assay: immunoSEQ multiplex PCR; the TCRdb copy retains only in-frame clones and omits some. The profile shows fewer than 350,000 clones, approximately 83% of them singletons. Sequenced: PBMCs or T cells enriched from blood (not recorded which). The source of these receptors is a man aged 25 to 40 who had recovered from COVID-19.

This sequence joins TRBV5-1 and TRBJ1-1; 9 nucleotides match TRBD1. The CDR3 is 15 residues long. CDR1 is SGHRS and CDR2 is YFSETQ in the germline V gene. The J segment lost 1 base and the V segment lost 4 bases, leaving 5 bases of the junction unmatched. CDR3 in DNA: TGCGCCAGCAGCATCGGACAGGGGACGAACACTGAAGCTTTCTTT. Amino acids: CASSIGQGTNTEAFF. Variable domain in full (rest from reference TRBV5-1 and TRBJ1-1): KAGVTQTPRYLIKTRGQQVTLSCSPISGHRSVSWYQQTPGQGLQFLFEYFSETQRNKGNFPGRFSGRQFSNSRSEMNVSTLELGDSALYLCASSIGQGTNTEAFFGQGTRLTVV.

The chain has TRBV3-1 (or the pseudogene TRBV3-2) and TRBJ2-1, with 7 bases fitting TRBD2. The CDR3 contains 18 residues. Trimming took 5 bases from V and 0 from J; bases not matched to a gene: 13. Looked up from germline, CDR1 is LGHDT and CDR2 is YNNKEL (reference sequence). In DNA, the CDR3 is TGTGCCAGCAGCGAATATTCGGGCGGGGGTAGCTCCTACAATGAGCAGTTCTTC. The encoded protein is CASSEYSGGGSSYNEQFF.

V and J are TRBV19 and TRBJ1-6; D is perhaps TRBD1 (6 bases). Germline-derived CDR1 and CDR2 are LNHDA and SQIVND (reference sequence). Trimming pared 0 bases from V and 7 bases from J, leaving 10 bases between. There are 15 residues in the CDR3. The CDR3 nucleotides read TGTGCCAGTAGTATAGATCCCACAGGGAATTCACCCCTCCACTTT. Its translation: CASSIDPTGNSPLHF.

The chain is built from TRBV5-6 and TRBJ1-2; TRBD1 agrees at 9 bases. CDR3 length: 13 amino acids. V was clipped by 2 bases and J by 10 bases; unmatched bases: 6. CDR1 is SGHDT, CDR2 YYEEEE, per germline. CDR3 protein: CASSFWDRVYYTF. As DNA, the CDR3 is TGTGCCAGCAGCTTCTGGGACAGGGTCTACTACACCTTC.

The chain has TRBV24-1 and TRBJ1-2; no definite D call. Trimming pared 6 bases from V and 6 bases from J, leaving 13 bases between. Germline V gene data show CDR1 as KGHDR and CDR2 as SFDVKD. This CDR3 has 13 residues. The CDR3 loop is CATSSHERDGYTF. CDR3 nucleotides: TGTGCCACCAGTTCCCACGAGAGGGATGGCTACACCTTC.

The rearrangement links TRBV28 to TRBJ2-7; TRBD2 matches 7 bases. J lost 6 bases, V lost 3 bases, and 5 bases had no gene match. This CDR3 contains 13 residues. The germline CDR1 and CDR2 sequences are MDHEN and SYDVKM. The CDR3 spells CASSLQGGSEQYF. Written as DNA, the CDR3 is TGTGCCAGCAGTTTGCAGGGAGGGTCCGAGCAGTACTTC.

J is TRBJ2-3 and V is TRBV11-2, with TRBD2 matching over 11 bases. V trimming: 5 bases; J trimming: 3 bases; junction bases outside the gene matches: 13. Germline lookup yields CDR1 SGHAT and CDR2 FQNNGV. This CDR3 has 18 residues. Here the CDR3 reads CASSPGGFPSGGTDTQYF. The CDR3 DNA reads as TGTGCCAGCAGCCCAGGGGGTTTTCCTAGCGGGGGGACAGATACGCAGTATTTT.

The J gene is TRBJ2-1, the V gene TRBV5-1; 10 bases fit TRBD2. V dropped 1 base and J dropped 8; count of bases not matched to a gene: 9. In germline, CDR1 is SGHRS, CDR2 YFSETQ. The CDR3 consists of 16 residues. CDR3 sequence (DNA): TGCGCCAGCAGCTTGTCGGCGGGAGCGGGGGGGCATGAGCAGTTCTTC. It is translated as CASSLSAGAGGHEQFF.

The gene calls are TRBV7-6 and TRBJ1-1; no reliable D call. This CDR3 has 17 residues. Between the trimmed V and J ends, which lost 0 bases and 1 base, there was a span of 15 bases. Germline V gives CDR1 SGHVS, CDR2 FNYEAQ. The CDR3 DNA reads as TGTGCCAGCAGCTTAGCCCCCCGTTCTATCGGGAACACTGAAGCTTTCTTT. Its translation: CASSLAPRSIGNTEAFF.

The chain carries TRBV4-3 and TRBJ2-5; 8 bases fit TRBD2. The CDR3 contains 16 residues. Germline V gives CDR1 LGHNA, CDR2 YSLEER. The V gene end was trimmed by 3 bases and the J gene end by 5 bases; junction bases not matched to a gene: 11. The CDR3 nucleotides read TGCGCCAGCAGCCATACGACTGGCGGGGGGTTTGAGACCCAGTACTTC. It specifies CASSHTTGGGFETQYF.

Note on this clone: The junction departs from the called germline gene at one end, perhaps through a read error. This chain uses TRBV2 with TRBJ2-7; D is uncertain. The CDR3 runs to 12 residues. Germline CDR1 reads SNHLY; CDR2 reads FYNNEI. The CDR3 DNA reads as TGTGCCAGCAGGGAAGACTTCTACGAGCAGTACTTC. Translating gives CASREDFYEQYF.

The chain combines TRBV12-3 or TRBV12-4 with TRBJ1-1; no definite D call. The length of the CDR3 is 13 residues. V lost 6 bases and J 2 bases, leaving 10 bases between the germline ends. The CDR3 sequence: CASRRSGNTEAFF. The CDR3, as DNA: TGTGCCAGCAGACGCTCGGGAAACACTGAAGCTTTCTTT.

The V gene is TRBV29-1, the J gene TRBJ2-5; TRBD1 matches 9 bases. J lost 4 bases, V lost 6 bases, and 9 bases had no gene match. The CDR3 totals 14 residues. Germline loops: CDR1 SQVTM, CDR2 ANQGSEA. CDR3 region: CSVERQGVRETQYF. The CDR3 DNA sequence: TGCAGCGTGGAGAGACAGGGGGTAAGAGAGACCCAGTACTTC.

This clone has only a few counts. CDR3 coding DNA: TGTGCCAGCAGGCCGGACAGGGGATCCTACGAGCAGTACTTC. It is translated as CASRPDRGSYEQYF. The chain joins TRBV7-9 to TRBJ2-7; 9 bases line up with TRBD1. Germline V gives CDR1 SEHNR, CDR2 FQNEAQ (reference sequence). V lost 6 bases and J lost 1; bases outside the gene matches: 4. The CDR3 is 14 residues long.

The V call is TRBV9, the J call TRBJ1-2, with D tentatively TRBD1 (5 bases). The CDR3 length is 17 residues. V shed 2 bases and J shed 3 bases, with 20 bases lying between them. CDR1 is SGDLS and CDR2 is YYNGEE in the germline V gene. For the CDR3, the DNA is TGTGCCAGCAGCGTTGGGGCCTTGCGGCCGAGAGACTATGGCTACACCTTC. This translates into CASSVGALRPRDYGYTF.

Written as DNA, the CDR3 is TGTGCCAGCAGCCCAAGGCTACTAGCGGGGGGTTACAATGAGCAGTTCTTC. It specifies CASSPRLLAGGYNEQFF. This chain links TRBV7-8 with TRBJ2-1, with TRBD2 identical over 12 bases. J was trimmed by 4 bases and V by 5 bases; bases with no gene match: 9. CDR1 is SGHVS and CDR2 is FQNEAQ in the germline V gene. This CDR3 is 17 amino acids long.

The chain has TRBV11-3 and TRBJ2-1, with 10 bases lining up with TRBD2. Germline V gene sequence: CDR1 SGHNT, CDR2 YENEEA. The ends lost 0 bases at V and 3 bases at J; junction bases unmatched: 14. This CDR3 is 20 amino acids long. The CDR3 loop is CASSLEAKTSGRRYYNEQFF. The CDR3 DNA reads TGTGCCAGCAGCTTAGAGGCTAAGACTAGCGGGCGCAGATACTACAATGAGCAGTTCTTC.

The chain joins TRBV9 to TRBJ2-1, with a weak D call TRBD2 (6 bases). The CDR3 extends over 13 amino acids. V was clipped by 6 bases and J by 5 bases, with 12 bases between them. Germline V CDR1 and CDR2: SGDLS, YYNGEE. CDR3 sequence (DNA): TGTGCCAGCACCCCGCTAGCGCACAATGAGCAGTTCTTC. Translation: CASTPLAHNEQFF.

The V gene is TRBV10-2, the J gene TRBJ2-1, with D perhaps matching TRBD2 (7 bases). The germline V gene encodes CDR1 WSHSY and CDR2 SAAADI. Trimming removed 3 bases at V and 2 bases at J, with 14 bases between. This CDR3 has 16 amino acids. CDR3 coding DNA: TGCGCCAGCAGTGACAGGAGGGGGGGGCCCTACAATGAGCAGTTCTTC. It translates to CASSDRRGGPYNEQFF.

The chain carries TRBV4-1 and TRBJ2-3; 7 nucleotides match TRBD2. Losses at the gene ends were 1 base for V and 2 bases for J; bases not matched to a gene: 3. The germline V gene has CDR1 MGHRA and CDR2 YSYEKL. The CDR3 contains 15 residues. The CDR3 coding sequence is TGCGCCAGCAGCCAAGTGGGACTACACACAGATACGCAGTATTTT. Protein product: CASSQVGLHTDTQYF.